The 24 T cell receptor beta chains reported below all come from one sample, sequenced in a study of cytomegalovirus exposure and HLA in healthy donors (dated by TCRdb to about 2017). The protocol used for the library was the immunoSEQ multiplex PCR assay. TCRdb retrieved this table from immuneACCESS and kept in-frame rearrangements only. Not all clones are present; in checked studies, unresolved V genes account for under half, and no reason is known for the remainder. The sample records about 40,000 clones, under 95% of which are singletons. Roughly 2% of the sample belongs to the ten largest clones. Sequencing input: PBMCs. These receptors came from a woman under 30 in good health and CMV-seronegative.

The chain joins TRBV19 to TRBJ1-2; 10 bases fit TRBD1. The J segment lost 4 bases and the V segment lost 7 bases, leaving 6 bases of the junction unmatched. This CDR3 has 14 amino acids. Per the germline V gene, CDR1 is LNHDA and CDR2 is SQIVND (reference sequence). CDR3 bases: TGTGCCAGTACTGAGACAGGGGGCGGCTATGGCTACACCTTC. Amino acid sequence: CASTETGGGYGYTF.

This chain connects TRBV5-1 to TRBJ1-1; 12 bases fit TRBD1. V was clipped by 0 bases and J by 2 bases; unmatched bases: 2. The CDR3 length is 16 residues. Germline-derived CDR1 and CDR2 are SGHRS and YFSETQ. The CDR3 region has the DNA TGCGCCAGCAGCTTGGGGGACAGGGGGCCCAACACTGAAGCTTTCTTT. Translated, it gives CASSLGDRGPNTEAFF.

Details on this clone: A read error may account for a junction end that differs from germline. The chain carries TRBV6-1 and TRBJ2-2; 7 bases agree with TRBD1. The CDR3 runs 17 residues. Germline loops: CDR1 MNHNS, CDR2 SASEGT. CDR3 DNA: TGTGCCAACAGTGCCCGCCCAGGGGGAACCGGCACCGGGGAGCTGTTTTTT. Its translation is CANSARPGGTGTGELFF.

The CDR3 DNA reads as TGCAGCGTGGCCTCCGGGACAGACTATGGCTACACCTTC. It codes for CSVASGTDYGYTF. The chain has TRBV29-1 and TRBJ1-2, with TRBD1 matching 7 bases. The length of the CDR3 is 13 residues. The J segment lost 3 bases and the V segment lost 6 bases, leaving 7 bases of the junction unmatched. Per germline, CDR1 SQVTM and CDR2 ANQGSEA.

The chain joins TRBV28 to TRBJ1-1, with TRBD1 identical over 11 bases. The V gene end was trimmed by 2 bases and the J gene end by 4 bases; junction bases not matched to a gene: 6. Germline assignment: CDR1 MDHEN and CDR2 SYDVKM. This CDR3 contains 16 residues. As DNA, the CDR3 is TGTGCCAGCAGTTTAAATCCCGGGACAGGGGGCACTGAAGCTTTCTTT. Its protein is CASSLNPGTGGTEAFF.

The chain recombines TRBV27 with TRBJ1-4, with a possible D match to TRBD1 (6 bases). Germline CDR1 MNHEY, CDR2 SMNVEV (reference sequence). The CDR3 is 14 residues long. Trimming stripped 5 bases from V and 4 bases from J, with 11 bases between. CDR3 sequence (DNA): TGTGCCAGCAGTCTACAGGGCATTAATGAAAAACTGTTTTTT. Protein sequence: CASSLQGINEKLFF. Full variable domain (missing parts from reference TRBV27 and TRBJ1-4): EAQVTQNPRYLITVTGKKLTVTCSQNMNHEYMSWYRQDPGLGLRQIYYSMNVEVTDKGDVPEGYKVSRKEKRNFPLILESPSPNQTSLYFCASSLQGINEKLFFGSGTQLSVL.

The count of this clone is one. The chain recombines TRBV5-1 with TRBJ2-7; 7 nucleotides agree with TRBD1. Germline loops: CDR1 SGHRS, CDR2 YFSETQ. The CDR3 extends over 14 amino acids. Unmatched junction bases numbered 13, after V lost 8 bases and J lost 5 bases. The CDR3 region is CASTKLGGKDEQYF. CDR3 DNA sequence: TGCGCCAGTACTAAACTAGGGGGCAAGGACGAGCAGTACTTC.

This rearrangement joins TRBV28 to TRBJ2-4; TRBD1 is a possible D gene (6 bases). The CDR3 runs to 14 residues. The germline gives CDR1 MDHEN, CDR2 SYDVKM. V was clipped by 4 bases and J by 3 bases, with 10 bases between them. CDR3 DNA: TGTGCCAGCAGTTCAGGGGACGGCAAAAACATTCAGTACTTC. Translating gives CASSSGDGKNIQYF.

The chain combines TRBV29-1 with TRBJ2-7; 8 bases agree with TRBD2. The CDR3 is made up of 15 amino acids. Germline CDR1 SQVTM, CDR2 ANQGSEA. V gave up 2 bases and J gave up 0 bases; unmatched junction bases: 6. The CDR3 spells CSVEFSGTPSYEQYF. DNA for the CDR3: TGCAGCGTTGAATTTAGCGGGACTCCCTCCTACGAGCAGTACTTC.

The chain joins TRBV7-9 to TRBJ2-7; D possibly corresponds to TRBD1 (6 bases). The germline CDR1 and CDR2 sequences are SEHNR and FQNEAQ (reference sequence). The ends were cut back, 0 bases at V and 3 bases at J, with 12 bases in the middle. The CDR3 sequence is 15 residues long. The chain's CDR3 is CASSLAGGPLYEQYF. The CDR3 DNA reads TGTGCCAGCAGCTTAGCAGGGGGTCCCCTCTACGAGCAGTACTTC.

This clone was observed a single time. The V call is TRBV7-9, the J call TRBJ2-3; 8 bases line up with TRBD1. Losses at the gene ends were 4 bases for V and 4 bases for J; bases not matched to a gene: 4. The CDR3 has 14 amino acids. Germline assignment: CDR1 SEHNR and CDR2 FQNEAQ (reference sequence). The CDR3 region has the DNA TGTGCCAGCAGCTCGGACAGGGTGGCAGATACGCAGTATTTT. It encodes CASSSDRVADTQYF.

This chain uses TRBV7-6 with TRBJ2-7; the match to TRBD1 covers 9 bases. The CDR3 is 15 residues long. The J segment lost 4 bases and the V segment lost 4 bases, leaving 8 bases of the junction unmatched. Per the germline V gene, CDR1 is SGHVS and CDR2 is FNYEAQ. The CDR3 reads CASSSGQGNVYEQYF. Here the CDR3 DNA reads TGTGCCAGCAGCTCGGGACAGGGTAACGTTTACGAGCAGTACTTC.

The rearrangement joins TRBV7-2 to TRBJ2-1; TRBD2 agrees at 9 bases. Germline V lookup: CDR1 SGHTA, CDR2 FQGNSA. The CDR3 extends over 13 amino acids. J gave up 14 bases and V 3 bases, and 8 bases lay outside the gene matches. CDR3 bases: TGTGCCAGCAGCTTCCCGAGTGCTAGCGGGAAGTTCTTC. Its protein is CASSFPSASGKFF.

This chain joins TRBV5-1 and TRBJ2-4; 14 bases map to TRBD2. Germline-derived CDR1 and CDR2 are SGHRS and YFSETQ. With V trimmed by 4 bases and J by 6 bases, 3 bases remained unmatched. This CDR3 region has 15 residues. This CDR3 reads CASSKGLAGVNIQYF. The DNA for the CDR3 is TGCGCCAGCAGCAAGGGACTAGCGGGGGTAAACATTCAGTACTTC.

This clone was seen a single time. The V gene is TRBV4-1, the J gene TRBJ2-1; no clear D gene. The CDR3 covers 14 residues. The V gene lost 0 bases and the J gene lost 10 bases, with 13 bases spanning the gap. In germline, CDR1 is MGHRA, CDR2 YSYEKL. Written as DNA, the CDR3 is TGCGCCAGCAGCCAAGAGGGCACGCTAAGCGAGCAGTTCTTC. Translating gives CASSQEGTLSEQFF.

This clone was counted once. The rearrangement joins TRBV6-1 to TRBJ1-5, with 8 positions matching TRBD1. The germline V gene has CDR1 MNHNS and CDR2 SASEGT. V gave up 10 bases and J gave up 1 base; unmatched junction bases: 6. The CDR3 loop spans 14 amino acids. The CDR3 coding sequence is TGTGCCACGGAACAGGGGGAAAGCAATCAGCCCCAGCATTTT. Amino acid sequence: CATEQGESNQPQHF.

This clone occurred once. The rearrangement joins TRBV15 to TRBJ2-1, with D perhaps TRBD1 (6 bases). Germline CDR1 reads LNHNV; CDR2 reads YYDKDF (reference sequence). V dropped 0 bases and J dropped 4 bases, with 16 bases sitting between them. This CDR3 spans 17 amino acids. The CDR3 region is CATSRDLQGSSYNEQFF. The DNA for the CDR3 is TGTGCCACCAGCAGAGACCTACAGGGTTCTTCGTACAATGAGCAGTTCTTC.

The chain uses TRBV30 and TRBJ1-1; no firm D call. Deletions cut 0 bases from V and 5 bases from J, with 7 bases between. The CDR3 spans 12 residues. Germline loops: CDR1 GTSNPN, CDR2 SVGIG (reference sequence). The CDR3: CAWSVVRTEAFF. The CDR3 region has the DNA TGTGCCTGGAGTGTTGTGAGGACTGAAGCTTTCTTT.

This chain links TRBV28 with TRBJ2-2; 11 bases match TRBD1. The CDR3 consists of 15 residues. Germline trimming cut 4 bases from V and 6 bases from J; bases unmatched to any gene: 4. Germline lookup yields CDR1 MDHEN and CDR2 SYDVKM. This chain's CDR3 is CASSSDRGRAGELFF. The CDR3 DNA is TGTGCCAGCAGTTCGGACAGGGGGCGGGCCGGGGAGCTGTTTTTT.

This chain links TRBV13 with TRBJ2-5; D remains unclear. Germline CDR1 reads PRHDT; CDR2 reads FYEKMQ (reference sequence). V was shortened by 5 bases and J by 5 bases, with 9 bases between the two germline ends. CDR3 size: 12 residues. CDR3: CASSLQSETQYF. The CDR3 DNA sequence: TGTGCCAGCAGCCTACAGTCGGAGACCCAGTACTTC.

The chain combines TRBV28 with TRBJ2-5, with 9 positions matching TRBD1. Germline trimming cut 3 bases from V and 3 bases from J; bases unmatched to any gene: 5. This CDR3 has 15 residues. CDR1 is MDHEN and CDR2 is SYDVKM in the germline V gene. DNA for the CDR3: TGTGCCAGCAGTTTGCCGGGACAGGGAAAAGAGACCCAGTACTTC. It encodes CASSLPGQGKETQYF.

The V and J genes are TRBV2 and TRBJ2-1; 13 nucleotides match TRBD2. The V gene's germline CDR1 is SNHLY and CDR2 FYNNEI. The CDR3 has 15 amino acids. The V segment lost 5 bases and the J segment 8 bases; nucleotides outside the gene matches: 6. CDR3 bases: TGTGCCAGCAGTAAACTAGCGGGGGGGGTGGATGAGCAGTTCTTC. It encodes CASSKLAGGVDEQFF.

The chain is built from TRBV19 and TRBJ2-7; D perhaps matches TRBD2 (6 bases). Trimming took off 4 bases at V and 2 bases at J, with 24 bases between the two ends. CDR1 and CDR2 (germline): LNHDA, SQIVND (reference sequence). The CDR3 is 18 amino acids. The CDR3 reads CASSTLNSGVRPPYEQYF. For the CDR3, the DNA is TGTGCCAGTAGTACACTCAACTCGGGAGTGAGACCTCCCTACGAGCAGTACTTC.

The chain uses TRBV6-5 and TRBJ1-1; a possible D gene is TRBD1 (6 bases). The germline CDR1 and CDR2 sequences are MNHEY and SVGAGI. V dropped 0 bases and J dropped 0 bases, with 8 bases sitting between them. The CDR3 is made up of 15 amino acids. The CDR3 loop is CASSYSDRLNTEAFF. The CDR3 DNA follows: TGTGCCAGCAGTTACTCGGACAGACTGAACACTGAAGCTTTCTTT.